The source of this TCR beta chain is a study of blood T cell repertoires in COVID-19. About the study: Sites in the United States, Italy and Spain provided acute and convalescent COVID-19 samples. PBMCs, B-cell-depleted T cells, or T cells were the source of the cDNA or gDNA that made up the material.

Authors' processing steps: Nucleated cell counts were estimated from reference gene primer amplification. Generated by immunoSEQ multiplex PCR, the TCRdb table keeps only in-frame clones and is missing some. V and J calls and clone size are copied from that table; D and trimming were computed from the DNA. Among roughly 230,000 clones listed, 65% to 85% were seen once. This CDR3 region has 13 residues. Germline CDR1 and CDR2: SNHLY and FYNNEI. Trimming cost V 6 bases and J 8 bases; bases outside gene matches: 8. The receptor was isolated from a human donor in a cohort sampled during active COVID-19. The chain has TRBV2 and TRBJ1-1; TRBD1 agrees at 8 bases. Sequenced material: peripheral blood. The CDR3 nucleotides are TGTGCCAGCAGGAGACAGGGGATGCCCGAAGCTTTCTTT. Its translation: CASRRQGMPEAFF.